This T cell receptor beta chain was recorded in a study of T cells in Graves' hyperthyroidism and ophthalmopathy. Whole-study findings and limits: Onset of ophthalmopathy came a median roughly 6.5 months after the model predicted it. Using 13 V-J features, a model discriminated ophthalmopathy from stable hyperthyroidism.

Germline-derived CDR1 and CDR2 are SGHRS and YFSETQ. The CDR3 has 13 residues. V was clipped by 1 base and J by 2 bases, with 6 bases between them. Template material for amplifying TCR beta CDR3 regions consisted of RNA transcripts. The HTBI primer set drove a first-round RT-PCR of the TCR CDR3. TCRdb re-called the multiplex PCR reads with MiXCR, one entry per CDR3 protein. The table lists some 510,000 distinct CDR3 sequences, around 42% of them singletons. As for this clonotype: Its antigen is unknown.

This clonotype was sampled from a woman under 30 with Graves' hyperthyroidism. The chain combines TRBV5-1 with TRBJ1-2; D is ambiguous. The sequenced sample was peripheral blood or thyroid tissue (not recorded which). As DNA, the CDR3 is TGCGCCAGCAGCTTGTGGCGAAACTATGGCTACACCTTC. This codes for CASSLWRNYGYTF.